This T cell receptor beta chain emerged from a study of blood T cell repertoires in COVID-19. The wider study: Samples came from the United States, Italy and Spain, spanning acute and convalescent COVID-19.

Residents of 20 to 25 US areas, aged about 18 to 95 years, made up the participants. Among Cohort 3 donors, those recovered had two negative PCRs, clearance, or symptom resolution. In the original analysis: For nucleated cells, counts were estimated from reference gene primer amplification. Assay: immunoSEQ multiplex PCR; the TCRdb copy retains only in-frame clones and omits some. V and J calls and clone size follow that table, whereas D and trimming were derived from the DNA. Among about 270,000 clones, roughly 89% were seen once, and the ten largest hold 1.9%. This TCR was sampled from an older woman who had recovered from COVID-19. The sequencing input was PBMCs or T cells enriched from blood (not recorded which).

The CDR3 region has the DNA TGTGCCAGCAGTCCAGCGGAGTTAAGAAACACCATATATTTT. Protein product: CASSPAELRNTIYF. This chain joins TRBV6-5 and TRBJ1-3; D uncertain. CDR1 MNHEY and CDR2 SVGAGI come from the germline V gene. The CDR3 length is 14 residues. V was cut by 5 bases and J by 5 bases, with 13 bases left in between.